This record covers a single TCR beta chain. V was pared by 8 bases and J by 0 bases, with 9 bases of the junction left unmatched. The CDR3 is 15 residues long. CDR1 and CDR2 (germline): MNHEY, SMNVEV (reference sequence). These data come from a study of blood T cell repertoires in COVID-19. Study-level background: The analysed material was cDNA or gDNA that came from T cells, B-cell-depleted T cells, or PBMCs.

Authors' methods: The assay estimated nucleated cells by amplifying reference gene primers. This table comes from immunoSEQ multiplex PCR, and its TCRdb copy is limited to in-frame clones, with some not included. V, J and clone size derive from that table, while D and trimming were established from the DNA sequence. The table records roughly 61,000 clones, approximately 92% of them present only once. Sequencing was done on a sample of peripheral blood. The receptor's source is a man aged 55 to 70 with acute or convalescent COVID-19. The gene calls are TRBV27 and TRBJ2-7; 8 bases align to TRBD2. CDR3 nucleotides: TGTGCCAGCTGTCCCACTAGCGGAAGCTCCTACGAGCAGTACTTC. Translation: CASCPTSGSSYEQYF.